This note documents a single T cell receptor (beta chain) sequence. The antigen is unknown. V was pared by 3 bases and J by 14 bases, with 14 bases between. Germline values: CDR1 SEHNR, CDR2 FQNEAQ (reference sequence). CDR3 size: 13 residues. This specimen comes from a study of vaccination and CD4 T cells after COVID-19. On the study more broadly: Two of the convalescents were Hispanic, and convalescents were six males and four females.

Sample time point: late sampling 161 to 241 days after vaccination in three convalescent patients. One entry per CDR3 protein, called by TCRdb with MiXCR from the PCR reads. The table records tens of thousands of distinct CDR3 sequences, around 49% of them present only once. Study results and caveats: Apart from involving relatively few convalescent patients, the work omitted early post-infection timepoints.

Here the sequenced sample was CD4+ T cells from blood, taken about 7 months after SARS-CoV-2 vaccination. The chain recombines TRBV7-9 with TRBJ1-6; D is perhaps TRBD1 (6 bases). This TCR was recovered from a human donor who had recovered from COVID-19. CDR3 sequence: CASSLAAGEALHF. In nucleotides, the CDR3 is TGTGCCAGCAGCTTGGCGGCAGGGGAGGCCCTCCACTTT.